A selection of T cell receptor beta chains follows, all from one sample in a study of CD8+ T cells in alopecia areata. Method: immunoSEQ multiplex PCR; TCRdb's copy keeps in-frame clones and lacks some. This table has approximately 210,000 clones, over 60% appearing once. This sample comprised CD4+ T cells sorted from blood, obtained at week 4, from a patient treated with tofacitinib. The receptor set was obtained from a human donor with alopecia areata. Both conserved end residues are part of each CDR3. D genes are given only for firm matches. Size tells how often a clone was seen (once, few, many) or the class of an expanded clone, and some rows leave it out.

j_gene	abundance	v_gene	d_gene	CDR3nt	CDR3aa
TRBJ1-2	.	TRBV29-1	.	TGCAGCGTGCGGGGCCTCGCTCGCGGCTACACCTTC	CSVRGLARGYTF
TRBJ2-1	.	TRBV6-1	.	TGTGCCAGCAGTGAAACGCCCATCTTTCGGGATGAGCAGTTCTTC	CASSETPIFRDEQFF
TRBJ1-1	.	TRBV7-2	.	TGTGCCAGCAGACCAGTGAACACTGAAGCTTTCTTT	CASRPVNTEAFF
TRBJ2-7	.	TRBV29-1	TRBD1	TGCAGCGTTGGACAGGGGGCCTACGAGCAGTACTTC	CSVGQGAYEQYF
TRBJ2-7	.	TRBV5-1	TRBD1	TGCGCCAGCAGCCCCGGACAGGGCGAGCAGTACTTC	CASSPGQGEQYF
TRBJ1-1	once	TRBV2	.	TGTGCCACCTCTCCCGCGGGGGCGAGGACTGAAGCTTTCTTT	CATSPAGARTEAFF
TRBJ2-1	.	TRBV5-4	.	TGTGCCAGCAGCTTGAGGGGTTGGGGAAGTGGGCAGTTCTTC	CASSLRGWGSGQFF
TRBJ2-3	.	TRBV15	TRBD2	TGTGCCACCAGCCCTAGAGGTCTAGCGGGGGGAAAAGATACGCAGTATTTT	CATSPRGLAGGKDTQYF
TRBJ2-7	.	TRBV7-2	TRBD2	TGTGCCAGCAGTTTCGGGACTAGCGGTCCCTACGAGCAGTACTTC	CASSFGTSGPYEQYF
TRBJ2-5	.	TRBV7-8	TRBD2	TGTGCCAGCAGCTTAGCAGCGGGGCAAGAGACCCAGTACTTC	CASSLAAGQETQYF
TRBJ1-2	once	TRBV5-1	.	TGCGCCAGCAGCCTGGGGAGCAGGGGTAACTATGGCTACACCTTC	CASSLGSRGNYGYTF
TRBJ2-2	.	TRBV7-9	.	TGTGCCAGCAGCTTGCTGACAGGTTTGAACACCGGGGAGCTGTTTTTT	CASSLLTGLNTGELFF
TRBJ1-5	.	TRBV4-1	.	TGCGCCAGCAGCCAGGGAACAGGGACGAATCAGCCCCAGCATTTT	CASSQGTGTNQPQHF
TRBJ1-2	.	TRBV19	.	TGTGCCAGTGATATCGGAGTTGGCTATGGCTACACCTTC	CASDIGVGYGYTF
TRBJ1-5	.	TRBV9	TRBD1	TGTGCCAGCAGCGGGACAGGGAGTAATCAGCCCCAGCATTTT	CASSGTGSNQPQHF
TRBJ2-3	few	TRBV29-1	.	TGCAGCGTCGCTCCGGGACTCTACACAGATACGCAGTATTTT	CSVAPGLYTDTQYF
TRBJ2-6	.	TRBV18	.	TGTGCCAGCTCACCACAGTCCTCTGGGGCCAACGTCCTGACTTTC	CASSPQSSGANVLTF
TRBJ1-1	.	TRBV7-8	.	TGTGCCAGCAGCCACCCCGCCTGGATTTTGAACACTGAAGCTTTCTTT	CASSHPAWILNTEAFF
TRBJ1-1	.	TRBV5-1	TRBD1	TGCGCCAGCAGTCCCGGGACAGGGACCACTGAAGCTTTCTTT	CASSPGTGTTEAFF
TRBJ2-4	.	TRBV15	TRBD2	TGTGCCACCAGCAGGTCCTTAGGGCTAGCGGGGGCCAGGATTCAGTACTTC	CATSRSLGLAGARIQYF
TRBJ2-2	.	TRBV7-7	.	TGTGCTAGCAGCGCCTCGGGTCCGGGAAATGGGGAGCTGTTTTTT	CASSASGPGNGELFF
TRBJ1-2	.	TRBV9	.	TGTGCCAGCAGCGTCTCCCGAACCGGGACACGACGGTCGCGGTCTGGCTACACCTTC	CASSVSRTGTRRSRSGYTF
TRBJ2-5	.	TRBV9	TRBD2	TGTGCCAGCAGCGTAGGATCCGGGGGGACCGAGACCCAGTACTTC	CASSVGSGGTETQYF
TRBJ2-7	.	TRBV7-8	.	TGTGCCAGCAGCCCGGAGATGGGTTTTGGCTACGAGCAGTACTTC	CASSPEMGFGYEQYF
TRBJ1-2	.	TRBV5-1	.	TGCGCCAGCAGCAGTTTGAGTGTTTCAAGGGGCTTTGGCTACACCTTC	CASSSLSVSRGFGYTF
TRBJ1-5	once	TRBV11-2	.	TGTGCCAGCAGCTTAGGGGGCCAGGGCAATCAGCCCCAGCATTTT	CASSLGGQGNQPQHF
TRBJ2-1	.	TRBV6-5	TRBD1	TGTGCCAGCAGCGAGGCGGCAGGGGGATACAATGAGCAGTTCTTC	CASSEAAGGYNEQFF
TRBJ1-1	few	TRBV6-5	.	TGTGCCAGCATGGGGGCTGGGAACACTGAAGCTTTCTTT	CASMGAGNTEAFF
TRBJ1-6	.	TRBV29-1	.	TGCAGCGCTACAGCCGGGGCAGGAAATTCACCCCTCCACTTT	CSATAGAGNSPLHF
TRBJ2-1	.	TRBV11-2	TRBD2	TGTGCCAGCAGCTTAGCGGGGGGGTTTTACAATGAGCAGTTCTTC	CASSLAGGFYNEQFF
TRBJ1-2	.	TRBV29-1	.	TGCAGCGTTGAATGGGCAGACCGAGGCTATGGCTACACCTTC	CSVEWADRGYGYTF
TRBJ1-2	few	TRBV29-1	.	TGCAGCGTTGAAGAAGCTGAGCAGGGTGAGGGCTACACCTTC	CSVEEAEQGEGYTF
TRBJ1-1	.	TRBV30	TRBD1	TGTGCCTGGAGTGTTCGGGGGACAGGGGCTTTCTTT	CAWSVRGTGAFF
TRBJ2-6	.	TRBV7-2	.	TGTGCCAGCAGGTCCCGCCAAGTCGTCCTGACTTTC	CASRSRQVVLTF
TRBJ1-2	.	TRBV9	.	TGTGCCAGCAGCGTAGACACCGACTATGGCTACACCTTC	CASSVDTDYGYTF
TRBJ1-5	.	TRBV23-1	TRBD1	TGCGCCAGCAGTCAGGAGGCACTTCAGGGGGACAATCAGCCCCAGCATTTT	CASSQEALQGDNQPQHF
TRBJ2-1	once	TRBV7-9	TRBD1	TGTGCCAGCAGCTGGACAGGGGTAGACAATGAGCAGTTCTTC	CASSWTGVDNEQFF
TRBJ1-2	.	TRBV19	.	TGTGCCAGTAGTATATCGTGGGTGGCAGGGCCCACCTATGGCTACACCTTC	CASSISWVAGPTYGYTF
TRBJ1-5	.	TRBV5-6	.	TGTGCCAGCAGCTTGGTGGACTTTAAGGCAACCCATCAGCCCCAGCATTTT	CASSLVDFKATHQPQHF
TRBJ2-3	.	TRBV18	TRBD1	TGTGCCAGCTCACCGCAAATGACAGGGCGCACAGATACGCAGTATTTT	CASSPQMTGRTDTQYF
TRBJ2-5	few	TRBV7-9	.	TGTGCCAGCAGCTCAGGGGGGGCCCGGGAGACCCAGTACTTC	CASSSGGARETQYF
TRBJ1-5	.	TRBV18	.	TGTGCCAGCTCACCACGGGGGGGCAGCGAGCCCCAGCATTTT	CASSPRGGSEPQHF
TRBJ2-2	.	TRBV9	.	TGTGCCAGCAGCGTAGGTGTTAACACCGGGGAGCTGTTTTTT	CASSVGVNTGELFF
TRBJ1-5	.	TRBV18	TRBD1	TGTGCCAGCTCACCACGAGTAGCACAGGGGAACAATCAGCCCCAGCATTTT	CASSPRVAQGNNQPQHF
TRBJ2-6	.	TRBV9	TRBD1	TGTGCCAGCAGCGTAGCATTGGGACAGGGCTATGGGGCCAACGTCCTGACTTTC	CASSVALGQGYGANVLTF
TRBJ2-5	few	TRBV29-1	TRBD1	TGCAGCCACAGGGGTGGGGAGACCCAGTACTTC	CSHRGGETQYF
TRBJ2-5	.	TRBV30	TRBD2	TGTGCCTGGATAGAGGGACTAGCGGGGAGAGAGACCCAGTACTTC	CAWIEGLAGRETQYF
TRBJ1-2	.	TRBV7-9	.	TGTGCCAGCAGCCCTTCGACAGTTACGGGCTACACCTTC	CASSPSTVTGYTF
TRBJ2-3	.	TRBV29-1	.	TGCAGCTCCGGCCCGGGAACAGATACGCAGTATTTT	CSSGPGTDTQYF
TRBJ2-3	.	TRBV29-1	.	TGCAGCGCCCCGGGGCGTAGGCGGCGTCCGGGTACGCAGTATTTT	CSAPGRRRRPGTQYF
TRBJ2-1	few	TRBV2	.	TGTGCCAGCACCAAAAGAAATGAGCAGTTCTTC	CASTKRNEQFF
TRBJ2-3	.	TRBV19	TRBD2	TGTGCCAGTAGTAGGGGGTCCCCCTGGCGGGGGGATACCACAGATACGCAGTATTTT	CASSRGSPWRGDTTDTQYF
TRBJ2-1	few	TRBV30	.	TGTGCCTGGAGCCAGGACCAAAACAATGAGCAGTTCTTC	CAWSQDQNNEQFF